A selection of T cell receptor beta chains follows, all from one sample in a study of T cells in Graves' hyperthyroidism and ophthalmopathy. TCRdb re-derived calls from the multiplex PCR reads in MiXCR, one entry per CDR3 protein. The table lists more than 550,000 distinct CDR3 sequences, 17% of them singletons. Specimen: blood. Receptor source: a man aged 50-60 years with Graves' hyperthyroidism. CDR3s include the opening cysteine and the closing phenylalanine or tryptophan. The D gene is left open where the match is weak. Expanded clones are given a class, and other clones once, few, many or no size at all.

j_gene | d_gene | len | abundance | v_gene | CDR3nt | CDR3aa
TRBJ1-4 | . | 15 | . | TRBV18 | TGTGCCAGCTCACCCAGTCCAGCATCTAATGAAAAACTGTTTTTT | CASSPSPASNEKLFF
TRBJ2-7 | TRBD1 | 15 | many | TRBV11-2 | TGTGCCAGCAGCCGAACCGGGACAGGGAGGTACGAGCAGTACTTC | CASSRTGTGRYEQYF
TRBJ2-5 | TRBD1 | 16 | . | TRBV11-3 | TGTGCCAGCAGCTCCCGGACAGGGGCCAACCAAGAGACCCAGTACTTC | CASSSRTGANQETQYF
TRBJ2-7 | . | 15 | . | TRBV11-2 | TGTGCCAGCAGCTTATCCGGGACACAGCTCTACGAGCAGTACTTC | CASSLSGTQLYEQYF
TRBJ1-2 | TRBD1 | 16 | few | TRBV28 | TGTGCCAGCAGTTCTTCCGGGACAGGCAAGAGACGCGGCTACACCTTC | CASSSSGTGKRRGYTF
TRBJ1-4 | . | 12 | . | TRBV20-1 | TGCAGTGCTCCGGACGGTAATGAAAAACTGTTTTTT | CSAPDGNEKLFF
TRBJ1-5 | . | 13 | many | TRBV28 | TGTGCCAGCAGCTTAGACAGCAATCAGCCCCAGCATTTT | CASSLDSNQPQHF
TRBJ1-4 | . | 18 | . | TRBV7-9 | TGTGCCAGCAGCACCATTCGGCAGATCGTCTCAACTAATGAAAAACTGTTTTTT | CASSTIRQIVSTNEKLFF
TRBJ2-3 | . | 18 | . | TRBV4-1 | TGCGCCAGCAGCCTATCGAGCGGGCTATCGCCTAGCACAGATACGCAGTATTTT | CASSLSSGLSPSTDTQYF
TRBJ2-1 | TRBD1 | 19 | few | TRBV15 | TGTGCCACCAGCCCTAGAGGGGGGGACAGGGTTTTATTTTTCAATGAGCAGTTCTTC | CATSPRGGDRVLFFNEQFF
TRBJ2-4 | . | 16 | few | TRBV19 | TGTGCCACCTCCTGGAGGGCAGAGCTAGCCAAAAACATTCAGTACTTC | CATSWRAELAKNIQYF
TRBJ2-1 | TRBD2 | 14 | many | TRBV12-3/TRBV12-4 | TGTGCCAGCAGCCCAGGACTAGCGAGTAATGAGCAGTTCTTC | CASSPGLASNEQFF
TRBJ2-7 | . | 14 | many | TRBV7-9 | TGTGCCAGCAGCTTATTGGACCGAGGCTCCGAGCAGTACTTC | CASSLLDRGSEQYF
TRBJ2-1 | TRBD2 | 16 | . | TRBV5-1 | TGCGCCAGCAGTATTAGCGGGAGAGGGGGGACTAATGAGCAGTTCTTC | CASSISGRGGTNEQFF
TRBJ2-7 | . | 15 | many | TRBV5-1 | TGCGCCAGCAGGGCCCCCGGGACGGGACGGTACGAGCAGTACTTC | CASRAPGTGRYEQYF
TRBJ2-3 | . | 15 | many | TRBV28 | TGTGCCAGCAGTGATGGACGGATCAGCACAGATACGCAGTATTTT | CASSDGRISTDTQYF
TRBJ2-6 | . | 15 | few | TRBV11-2 | TGTGCCAGCAGCTTAGACATCCCTGGGGCCAACGTCCTGACTTTC | CASSLDIPGANVLTF
TRBJ1-2 | . | 13 | . | TRBV12-3/TRBV12-4 | TGTGCCAGCACCCCGGGAGTTAACTATGGCTACACCTTC | CASTPGVNYGYTF
TRBJ2-7 | TRBD2 | 15 | many | TRBV2 | TGTGCCAGCAGTGAATCCCGGACTAGCGACTACGAGCAGTACTTC | CASSESRTSDYEQYF
TRBJ2-1 | TRBD2 | 14 | few | TRBV20-1 | TGCAGTGCTTTCCGGACTAGCCGCCTTGATGAGCAGTTCTTC | CSAFRTSRLDEQFF
TRBJ1-5 | . | 14 | many | TRBV2 | TGTGCCAGCAGTGATCAGGGAAGAAATCAGCCCCAGCATTTT | CASSDQGRNQPQHF
TRBJ2-7 | TRBD1 | 15 | many | TRBV15 | TGTGCCACCAGCAGTACGGGACAGGGTTCCTACGAGCAGTACTTC | CATSSTGQGSYEQYF
TRBJ1-5 | TRBD1 | 17 | few | TRBV19 | TGTGCCAGTAGTATGGGAGGGCAGGGGGACTGGGTTCAGCCCCAGCATTTT | CASSMGGQGDWVQPQHF
TRBJ2-1 | . | 15 | few | TRBV7-3 | TGTGCCAGCAGCTTAAGCCTTACTAGCAACAGTGAGCAGTTCTTC | CASSLSLTSNSEQFF
TRBJ1-1 | TRBD1 | 14 | many | TRBV5-1 | TGCGCCAGCAGCTCCTCCGGGACAGGGACTGAAGCTTTCTTT | CASSSSGTGTEAFF
TRBJ2-5 | TRBD2 | 15 | many | TRBV6-1 | TGTGCCAGCAGGCAGACCGGGCCCCGGGGGGGGGCCCAGTACTTC | CASRQTGPRGGAQYF
TRBJ1-6 | . | 14 | few | TRBV5-1 | TGCGCCAGCAGCACGGGATCTGGCGATTCACCCCTCCACTTT | CASSTGSGDSPLHF
TRBJ2-3 | TRBD2 | 15 | . | TRBV20-1 | TGCAGTGCCACCCGGATTAGCGGGAGCACAGATACGCAGTATTTT | CSATRISGSTDTQYF
TRBJ2-3 | . | 17 | many | TRBV29-1 | TGCAGCGTTGATGGGGTCTCGAAGGGACCAGGCACAGATACGCAGTATTTT | CSVDGVSKGPGTDTQYF
TRBJ2-5 | . | 15 | few | TRBV5-1 | TGCGCCAGCAGCTTGTTTGGGGCCAGCCAAGAGACCCAGTACTTC | CASSLFGASQETQYF
TRBJ2-2 | TRBD2 | 18 | many | TRBV7-7 | TGTGCTAGCAGCTCGAGACGCGCTAGCGGCCCGAACACCGGGGAGCTGTTTTTT | CASSSRRASGPNTGELFF
TRBJ2-7 | . | 14 | . | TRBV3-1 | TGTGCCAGCAGCCTAAATTATAACTCCTACGAGCAGTACTTC | CASSLNYNSYEQYF
TRBJ1-4 | . | 18 | . | TRBV27 | TGTGCCAGCAGTCCCCAGGCGGGGGCCGATGCAACTAATGAAAAACTGTTTTTT | CASSPQAGADATNEKLFF
TRBJ2-7 | . | 14 | many | TRBV5-1 | TGCGCCAGCCGCGGGGAGATGGATTCCTACGAGCAGTACTTC | CASRGEMDSYEQYF
TRBJ2-1 | TRBD2 | 15 | many | TRBV28 | TGTGCCAGCAGCCAACTAGCGGGAGTAGGAAATGAGCAGTTCTTC | CASSQLAGVGNEQFF
TRBJ1-5 | TRBD1 | 16 | many | TRBV2 | TGTGCCAGCAGTGAAGACTTGGGACAGGGAGGTCAGCCCCAGCATTTT | CASSEDLGQGGQPQHF
TRBJ1-2 | . | 15 | many | TRBV12-3/TRBV12-4 | TGTGCCAGCAGACCCTCCGGGACATACCTTTATGGCTACACCTTC | CASRPSGTYLYGYTF
TRBJ2-7 | TRBD2 | 19 | many | TRBV11-1 | TGTGCCAGCAGCTTAGCCCTGGGACTAGCGGGAGCCTCCTTCTACGAGCAGTACTTC | CASSLALGLAGASFYEQYF
TRBJ2-5 | TRBD1 | 16 | . | TRBV28 | TGTGCCAGCAGTTCGGGACAGGGGATCTACCAAGAGACCCAGTACTTC | CASSSGQGIYQETQYF
TRBJ2-7 | . | 14 | many | TRBV7-2 | TGTGCCAGCAGCCCCTCAGGGGGGGGGTACGAGCAGTACTTC | CASSPSGGGYEQYF
TRBJ1-2 | . | 13 | many | TRBV6-1 | TGTGCCAGCAGTGAAGACAGATTCTATGGCTACACCTTC | CASSEDRFYGYTF
TRBJ2-7 | . | 14 | . | TRBV30 | TGTGCCTGGTCCTTTGGGGGGTTATCGGACGAGCAGTACTTC | CAWSFGGLSDEQYF
TRBJ1-2 | . | 14 | few | TRBV24-1 | TGTGCCACCAGTGAAGGCTTTTCTACCTATGGCTACACCTTC | CATSEGFSTYGYTF
TRBJ2-1 | TRBD2 | 16 | few | TRBV24-1 | TGTGCCACCAGTGACCGGACTAGCGGGACCTACAATGAGCAGTTCTTC | CATSDRTSGTYNEQFF
TRBJ1-1 | . | 15 | many | TRBV9 | TGTGCCAGCAGCGGCGGTTGGGGGAAGAACACTGAAGCTTTCTTT | CASSGGWGKNTEAFF
TRBJ2-2 | TRBD2 | 18 | . | TRBV9 | TGTGCCAGCAGCGTAGCTAGCGGGAGGGCCCATGGTACCGGGGAGCTGTTTTTT | CASSVASGRAHGTGELFF